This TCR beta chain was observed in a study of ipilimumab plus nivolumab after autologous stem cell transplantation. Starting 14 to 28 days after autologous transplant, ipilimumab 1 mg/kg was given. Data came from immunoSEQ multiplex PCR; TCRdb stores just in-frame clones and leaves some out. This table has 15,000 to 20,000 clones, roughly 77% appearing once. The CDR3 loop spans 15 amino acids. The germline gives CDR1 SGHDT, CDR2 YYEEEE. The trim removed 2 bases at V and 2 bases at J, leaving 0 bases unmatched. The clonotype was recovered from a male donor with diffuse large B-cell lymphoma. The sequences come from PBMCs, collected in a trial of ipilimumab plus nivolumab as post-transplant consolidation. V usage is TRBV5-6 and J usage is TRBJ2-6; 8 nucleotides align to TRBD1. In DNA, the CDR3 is TGTGCCAGCAGCTTACAGGGGGCTGGGGCCAACGTCCTGACTTTC. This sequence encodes CASSLQGAGANVLTF. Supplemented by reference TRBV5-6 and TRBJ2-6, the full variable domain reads DAGVTQSPTHLIKTRGQQVTLRCSPKSGHDTVSWYQQALGQGPQFIFQYYEEEERQRGNFPDRFSGHQFPNYSSELNVNALLLGDSALYLCASSLQGAGANVLTFGAGSRLTVL.